The 14 T cell receptor beta chains below come from one sample, sequenced in a study of identical twins. One entry per CDR3 protein results from TCRdb running MiXCR on the 5' RACE reads. The profile shows 400,000 or so distinct CDR3 sequences, 9% to 10% of them singletons. Sequenced sample: naive T cells sorted from blood. The receptors stem from a woman in her forties or fifties in good health.

This clonotype was found a few times. The chain links TRBV3-1 to TRBJ1-1; a weak D match, TRBD1 (5 bases). Germline V gene sequence: CDR1 LGHDT, CDR2 YNNKEL (reference sequence). The CDR3 has 15 residues. V was trimmed by 3 bases and J by 1 base, leaving 12 bases between them. CDR3: CASSHPNGGNTEAFF. The CDR3 DNA sequence: TGTGCCAGCAGCCACCCGAACGGGGGGAACACTGAAGCTTTCTTT. Using reference TRBV3-1 and TRBJ1-1 for the parts outside the CDR3, the full variable domain is DTAVSQTPKYLVTQMGNDKSIKCEQNLGHDTMYWYKQDSKKFLKIMFSYNNKELIINETVPNRFSPKSPDKAHLNLHINSLELGDSAVYFCASSHPNGGNTEAFFGQGTRLTVV.

This sequence joins TRBV6-5 and TRBJ2-7; TRBD1 matches 10 bases. Trimming cost V 1 base and J 2 bases; bases outside gene matches: 2. The CDR3 is 15 amino acids. Germline V gives CDR1 MNHEY, CDR2 SVGAGI. CDR3 nucleotide sequence: TGTGCCAGCAGTTACTTAGGGACAGGGGCCTACGAGCAGTACTTC. Its protein product is CASSYLGTGAYEQYF.

This clonotype was recorded many times. The chain employs TRBV29-1 and TRBJ2-7, with D uncertain. This CDR3 spans 11 amino acids. The ends were cut back, 3 bases at V and 3 bases at J, with 6 bases in the middle. Germline loops: CDR1 SQVTM, CDR2 ANQGSEA. The CDR3 region is CSVEGNYEQYF. The CDR3, as DNA: TGCAGCGTTGAGGGTAACTACGAGCAGTACTTC.

This clonotype was recorded at least ten times. The chain links TRBV6-6 to TRBJ2-5; D unresolved. The ends were cut back, 5 bases at V and 0 bases at J, with 10 bases in the middle. The CDR3 consists of 14 residues. CDR1 and CDR2 from the germline V gene are MNHNY and SVGAGI (reference sequence). The CDR3 nucleotides read TGTGCCAGCAGTCCACTCGGGTACCAAGAGACCCAGTACTTC. Encoded protein: CASSPLGYQETQYF.

The chain carries TRBV4-2 and TRBJ2-7; TRBD1 agrees at 11 bases. Germline V gene sequence: CDR1 LGHNA, CDR2 YNFKEQ. V lost 1 base, J lost 7 bases, and 9 bases stayed unmatched. This CDR3 has 16 amino acids. CDR3 DNA sequence: TGTGCCAGCAGCCAAGGGTCCGGGACAGGGGGGGGGGAGCAGTACTTC. This encodes CASSQGSGTGGGEQYF.

This clonotype turned up a few times. The CDR3 DNA reads TGCAGTGCTTCGGGGGATCCCCGGGGGTTTAATGAAAAACTGTTTTTT. Its protein product is CSASGDPRGFNEKLFF. The V gene is TRBV20-1, the J gene TRBJ1-4; possibly TRBD1 for D (5 bases). The CDR3 extends over 16 amino acids. The V end was cut by 5 bases, the J end by 4 bases, with 20 bases between. The V gene's germline CDR1 is DFQATT and CDR2 SNEGSKA (reference sequence).

Ten or more counts support this clonotype. This chain connects TRBV4-1 to TRBJ1-2; no clear D gene. Between the trimmed V and J ends, which lost 0 bases and 7 bases, there was a span of 15 bases. The CDR3 is 15 residues long. CDR1 is MGHRA and CDR2 is YSYEKL in the germline V gene. CDR3 residues: CASSQDRAGNGGYTF. The CDR3 DNA reads TGCGCCAGCAGCCAAGATCGGGCCGGGAATGGTGGCTACACCTTC.

The V and J genes are TRBV20-1 and TRBJ2-7, with a weak D call TRBD1 (5 bases). Trimming took 5 bases from V and 2 from J, leaving 22 bases between them. Per the germline V gene, CDR1 is DFQATT and CDR2 is SNEGSKA (reference sequence). The CDR3 has 16 amino acids. The chain's CDR3 is CSALEGHIRTTYEQYF. The CDR3 nucleotides read TGCAGTGCTCTCGAAGGACATATAAGGACGACCTACGAGCAGTACTTC.

The sample holds a few counts of this clonotype. The chain is built from TRBV12-3 or TRBV12-4 and TRBJ2-1; perhaps D is TRBD1 or TRBD2 (6 bases each). The CDR3 is 14 residues long. Trimming removed 3 bases from V and 8 bases from J, with 14 bases in between. Here the CDR3 reads CASSLGRGGYEQFF. The CDR3 DNA reads as TGTGCCAGCAGTTTGGGCAGGGGAGGCTATGAGCAGTTCTTC.

This clonotype was observed a few times. J is TRBJ1-2 and V is TRBV7-8; the match to TRBD1 covers 10 bases. Germline CDR1 SGHVS, CDR2 FQNEAQ. The ends lost 6 bases at V and 8 bases at J; junction bases unmatched: 9. The CDR3 spans 14 residues. The CDR3 protein is CASRPRQGARGYTF. CDR3 DNA sequence: TGTGCCAGCAGGCCTCGACAGGGGGCGAGAGGCTACACCTTC.

This clonotype turned up a few times. CDR3 in DNA: TGTGCCAGCAGTTCTCTGGGACTAGCGGGGGGTTTAAGGTGGTACAATGAGCAGTTCTTC. Translating gives CASSSLGLAGGLRWYNEQFF. The chain has TRBV2 and TRBJ2-1, with 15 bases lining up with TRBD2. Germline values: CDR1 SNHLY, CDR2 FYNNEI. The ends lost 5 bases at V and 4 bases at J; junction bases unmatched: 15. The CDR3 contains 20 residues.

The chain carries TRBV4-1 and TRBJ2-3; 7 bases match TRBD2. The CDR3 has 15 residues. V shed 4 bases, J shed 4 bases, and the junction held 8 bases outside the gene matches. Germline V gene sequence: CDR1 MGHRA, CDR2 YSYEKL. CDR3 sequence (DNA): TGCGCCAGCAGCCCCCCAAGGGGAGGGCCAGATACGCAGTATTTT. It yields the protein CASSPPRGGPDTQYF.

This clonotype was observed a handful of times. The gene calls are TRBV4-1 and TRBJ1-1, with 7 bases lining up with TRBD1. The germline gives CDR1 MGHRA, CDR2 YSYEKL. This CDR3 has 16 amino acids. V trimming: 0 bases; J trimming: 1 base; junction bases outside the gene matches: 5. The DNA for the CDR3 is TGCGCCAGCAGCCAAGATCTGCCAGGGGGGAACACTGAAGCTTTCTTT. It translates to CASSQDLPGGNTEAFF.

The chain recombines TRBV7-9 with TRBJ2-1; 13 bases are a match to TRBD2. Germline CDR1 and CDR2: SEHNR and FQNEAQ (reference sequence). The CDR3 loop spans 17 amino acids. The ends lost 5 bases at V and 7 bases at J; junction bases unmatched: 11. Here the CDR3 DNA reads TGTGCCAGCAGCCCCCGACTAGCGGGAGGTCCCCAGAATGAGCAGTTCTTC. Its translation is CASSPRLAGGPQNEQFF.